The next 7 T cell receptor beta chains were all read from a single sample in a study of blood T cells in healthy people across ages. A second PCR of 7 to 11 cycles used a sample-barcoded 5' primer and a J-beta primer mix. TCRdb used MiXCR to reprocess the 5' RACE reads, holding one entry per CDR3 protein. The sample carries about a million distinct CDR3 sequences, approximately 49% recorded once. Sequencing used blood. The origin of the receptors is a man aged 30-40 years in good health.

The count of this clonotype is one. The V gene is TRBV4-1, the J gene TRBJ1-4, with D unclear. V gave up 0 bases and J gave up 10 bases, with 15 bases separating them. Germline lookup yields CDR1 MGHRA and CDR2 YSYEKL. CDR3 length: 15 residues. Written as DNA, the CDR3 is TGCGCCAGCAGCCAAGAGGCGGGAGTCTCGGGAAAACTGTTTTTT. It yields the protein CASSQEAGVSGKLFF.

This chain uses TRBV20-1 with TRBJ2-1; 8 nucleotides agree with TRBD2. V lost 7 bases to trimming and J lost 5 bases; unmatched junction nucleotides: 13. The CDR3 contains 15 residues. CDR1 is DFQATT, CDR2 SNEGSKA, per germline (reference sequence). In DNA, the CDR3 is TGCAGTGTCGCAGCCTGGACTAGCAGAAACAATGAGCAGTTCTTC. Translated: CSVAAWTSRNNEQFF.

The rearrangement joins TRBV6-5 to TRBJ2-1; 7 nucleotides agree with TRBD1. The DNA end is a closer match to TRBJ2-7, so the J assignment may be wrong. The CDR3 has 15 residues. Germline CDR1 reads MNHEY; CDR2 reads SVGAGI. CDR3 amino acids: CASNKGQSSYNEQYF. The CDR3 DNA reads TGTGCCAGCAACAAGGGACAGAGCTCCTACAATGAGCAGTACTTC.

This clonotype has a handful of counts. The chain employs TRBV4-1 and TRBJ1-4; D ambiguous. Germline V gene sequence: CDR1 MGHRA, CDR2 YSYEKL. Trimming stripped 0 bases from V and 14 bases from J, with 19 bases between. The CDR3 is 15 residues long. CDR3 in DNA: TGCGCCAGCAGCCAAGATGTCCCTTTTACCAGACGGCTGTTTTTT. This sequence encodes CASSQDVPFTRRLFF.

The table lists this clonotype with a few counts. The V call is TRBV20-1, the J call TRBJ2-5; TRBD1 matches at 7 bases. The CDR3 runs 13 residues. Germline V gene lookup returns CDR1 DFQATT and CDR2 SNEGSKA (reference sequence). Unmatched junction bases numbered 5, after V lost 6 bases and J lost 1 base. The CDR3 bases are TGCAGTGCCCCCAGGGGGACCCAAGAGACCCAGTACTTC. This sequence encodes CSAPRGTQETQYF.

The chain carries TRBV7-2 and TRBJ1-1; D possibly corresponds to TRBD1 (5 bases). The germline CDR1 and CDR2 sequences are SGHTA and FQGNSA. The CDR3 contains 14 residues. Trimming stripped 5 bases from V and 1 base from J, with 11 bases between. CDR3 sequence (DNA): TGTGCCAGCAGCCCCATGGGGGGGAACACTGAAGCTTTCTTT. This gives the protein CASSPMGGNTEAFF.

The gene calls are TRBV28 and TRBJ2-5; D is uncertain. The DNA end lines up better with TRBJ2-7; the J call may be wrong. Germline CDR1 reads MDHEN; CDR2 reads SYDVKM. This CDR3 has 15 amino acids. The CDR3 reads CASSLRRTVTYEQYF. The CDR3 DNA is TGTGCCAGCAGTCTACGGCGTACAGTCACCTACGAGCAGTACTTC.